Described below is a single T cell receptor beta chain sequence and its context. TCRdb's table, derived via immunoSEQ multiplex PCR, lists solely in-frame clones and lacks some. The repertoire has under 250,000 clones, around 82% of them found once; the top ten carry around 3.5%. Study members were between 18 and 89 years old and lived in some 22 US regions. The study recruited exposed participants who had met a COVID-19 case within 2 weeks before entry. Trimming left V 4 bases short and J 0 bases short, with 6 bases between. CDR1 is SGHTA and CDR2 is FQGNSA in the germline V gene. The CDR3 length is 13 residues. The data originate from a study of blood T cell repertoires in COVID-19. Turning to the study itself: Samples representing acute and convalescent COVID-19 were sourced from the United States, Italy and Spain. Sources were T cells, B-cell-depleted T cells, or PBMCs; the material itself was cDNA or gDNA.

The sample was PBMCs or T cells enriched from blood (not recorded which). The origin of this receptor is a woman aged 40 to 50 who had been exposed to COVID-19. The V and J genes are TRBV7-2 and TRBJ1-1, with D hard to call. The CDR3 DNA reads TGTGCCAGCAGCTCTGGCATGAACACTGAAGCTTTCTTT. It specifies CASSSGMNTEAFF.